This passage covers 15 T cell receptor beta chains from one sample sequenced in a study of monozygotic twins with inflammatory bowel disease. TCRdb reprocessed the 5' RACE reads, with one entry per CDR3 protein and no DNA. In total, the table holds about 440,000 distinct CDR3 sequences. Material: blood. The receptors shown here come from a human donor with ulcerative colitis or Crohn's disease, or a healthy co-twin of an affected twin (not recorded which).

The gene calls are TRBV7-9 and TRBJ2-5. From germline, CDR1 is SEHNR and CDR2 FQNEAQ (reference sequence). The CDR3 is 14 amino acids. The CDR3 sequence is CASSLRLDKETQYF.

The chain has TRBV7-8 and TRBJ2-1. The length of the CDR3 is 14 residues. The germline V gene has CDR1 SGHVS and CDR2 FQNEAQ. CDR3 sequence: CASSLSGDVDEQFF.

The CDR3 here is CASSVNRGSNEQFF. The chain uses TRBV19 and TRBJ2-1; absent DNA, TCRdb's TRBD1 call cannot be checked. The V gene's germline CDR1 is LNHDA and CDR2 SQIVND (reference sequence). The CDR3 spans 14 residues. Based on the CDR3 plus reference TRBV19 and TRBJ2-1, the full variable domain is DGGITQSPKYLFRKEGQNVTLSCEQNLNHDAMYWYRQDPGQGLRLIYYSQIVNDFQKGDIAEGYSVSREKKESFPLTVTSAQKNPTAFYLCASSVNRGSNEQFFGPGTRLTVL.

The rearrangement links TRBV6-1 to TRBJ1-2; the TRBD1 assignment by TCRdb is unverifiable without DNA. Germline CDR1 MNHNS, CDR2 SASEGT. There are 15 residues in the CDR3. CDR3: CASTPTRGWNYGYTF.

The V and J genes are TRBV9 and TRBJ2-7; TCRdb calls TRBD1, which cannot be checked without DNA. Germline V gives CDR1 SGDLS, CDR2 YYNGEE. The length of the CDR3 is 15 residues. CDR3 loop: CASSSDRTGRYEQYF.

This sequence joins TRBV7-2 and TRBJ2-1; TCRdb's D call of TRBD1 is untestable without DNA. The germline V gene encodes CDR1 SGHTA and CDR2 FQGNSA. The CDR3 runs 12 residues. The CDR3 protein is CASSFTGLEQFF.

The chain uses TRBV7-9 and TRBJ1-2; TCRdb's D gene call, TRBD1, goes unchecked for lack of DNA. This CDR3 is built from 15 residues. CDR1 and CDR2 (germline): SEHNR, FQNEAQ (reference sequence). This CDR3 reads CASSPSTGIMHGYTF.

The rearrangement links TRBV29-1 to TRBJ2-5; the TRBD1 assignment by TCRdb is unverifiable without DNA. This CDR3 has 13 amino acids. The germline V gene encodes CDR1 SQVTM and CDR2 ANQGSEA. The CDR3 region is CSVEVREQETQYF.

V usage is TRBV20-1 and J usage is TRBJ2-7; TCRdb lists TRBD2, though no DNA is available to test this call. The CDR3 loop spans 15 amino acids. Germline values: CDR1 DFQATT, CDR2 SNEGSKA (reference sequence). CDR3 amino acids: CSARDWQGRPDEQYF.

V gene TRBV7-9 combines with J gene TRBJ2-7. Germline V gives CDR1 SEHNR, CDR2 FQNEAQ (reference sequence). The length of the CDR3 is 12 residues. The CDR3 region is CASSLEAYEQYF.

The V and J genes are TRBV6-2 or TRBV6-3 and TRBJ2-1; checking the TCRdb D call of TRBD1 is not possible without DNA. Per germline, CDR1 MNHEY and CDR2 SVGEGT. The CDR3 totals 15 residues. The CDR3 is CASSYGHRDYNEQFF.

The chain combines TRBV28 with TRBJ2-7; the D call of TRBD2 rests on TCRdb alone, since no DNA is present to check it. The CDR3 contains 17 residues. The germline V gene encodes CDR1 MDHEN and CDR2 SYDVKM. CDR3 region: CASSLVLAGVSHYEQYF.

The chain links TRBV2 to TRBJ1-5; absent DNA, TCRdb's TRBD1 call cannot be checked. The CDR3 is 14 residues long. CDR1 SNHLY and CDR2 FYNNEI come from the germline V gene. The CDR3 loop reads CASTRTGKGQPQHF.

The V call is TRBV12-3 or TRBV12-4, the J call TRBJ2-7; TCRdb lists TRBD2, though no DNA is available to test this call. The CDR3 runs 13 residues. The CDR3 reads CASTAGVGLEQYF.

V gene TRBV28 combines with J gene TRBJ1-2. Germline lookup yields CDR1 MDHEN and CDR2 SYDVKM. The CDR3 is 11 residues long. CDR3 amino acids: CASSTLFIYTF.